The 9 T cell receptor beta chains below were found in one sample sequenced in a study of shared clonotypes between healthy human individuals. Here immunoSEQ multiplex PCR was the method, and the copy in TCRdb shows in-frame clones only, minus some. The top ten clones hold over 0.3% of a sample with around 1.4 million clones, approximately 98.5% of them seen once. The specimen was naive CD4+ T cells sorted from blood. The subset denotes: CD45RA+ positively selected. These receptors originate from a man aged 30 to 39 in good health.

This rearrangement joins TRBV10-3 to TRBJ2-3; either TRBD1 or TRBD2 may fit D (5 bases each). This CDR3 is 14 amino acids long. Germline V gene data show CDR1 as ENHRY and CDR2 as SYGVKD. V was trimmed by 4 bases and J by 4 bases, leaving 12 bases between them. Written as DNA, the CDR3 is TGTGCCATCAGTGGGGGAGAGGGGTCAGATACGCAGTATTTT. It encodes CAISGGEGSDTQYF.

In its sample, this clone was seen many times. V and J are TRBV10-2 and TRBJ2-3; 9 bases agree with TRBD2. After removal of 8 bases from V and 4 bases from J, the junction contained 10 bases not matched to a gene. The length of the CDR3 is 15 residues. The germline gives CDR1 WSHSY, CDR2 SAAADI. The CDR3 bases are TGCGCCAGCGCGGGCCCAAGCGGGAGGCCAGATACGCAGTATTTT. Residues: CASAGPSGRPDTQYF.

The J gene is TRBJ2-2, the V gene TRBV7-9; the D gene is possibly TRBD1 (5 bases). With 2 bases removed from V and 5 bases from J, the gap between germline ends came to 6 bases. Germline values: CDR1 SEHNR, CDR2 FQNEAQ (reference sequence). The CDR3 has 13 residues. The CDR3 reads CASSLRQTGELFF. CDR3 coding DNA: TGTGCCAGCAGCTTAAGACAGACCGGGGAGCTGTTTTTT.

This chain links TRBV9 with TRBJ2-2; possible D gene TRBD2, 5 bases. Per germline, CDR1 SGDLS and CDR2 YYNGEE. Trimming took off 4 bases at V and 1 base at J, with 11 bases between the two ends. CDR3 length equals 15 residues. As DNA, the CDR3 is TGTGCCAGCAGCCCCACGGGGAAGAACACCGGGGAGCTGTTTTTT. Encoded protein: CASSPTGKNTGELFF. The full variable domain, in which reference TRBV9 and TRBJ2-2 provide the parts outside the CDR3, is DSGVTQTPKHLITATGQRVTLRCSPRSGDLSVYWYQQSLDQGLQFLIQYYNGEERAKGNILERFSAQQFPDLHSELNLSSLELGDSALYFCASSPTGKNTGELFFGEGSRLTVL.

This clone was observed a few times. The chain carries TRBV12-5 and TRBJ2-1; D not certain. The V gene lost 1 base and the J gene lost 8 bases, with 6 bases spanning the gap. The CDR3 is 12 amino acids. Germline V CDR1 and CDR2: LGHNT, FRNRAP. The CDR3 DNA reads as TGTGCTAGTGGTTTGGGGTGGGATGAGCAGTTCTTC. The encoded protein is CASGLGWDEQFF. The full variable domain, rest sourced from reference TRBV12-5 and TRBJ2-1, is DARVTQTPRHKVTEMGQEVTMRCQPILGHNTVFWYRQTMMQGLELLAYFRNRAPLDDSGMPKDRFSAEMPDATLATLKIQPSEPRDSAVYFCASGLGWDEQFFGPGTRLTVL.

The V gene is TRBV28, the J gene TRBJ1-4; D is undetermined. CDR1 is MDHEN and CDR2 is SYDVKM in the germline V gene. The CDR3 is 12 residues long. Trimming left V 7 bases short and J 8 bases short, with 11 bases between. In nucleotides, the CDR3 is TGTGCCAGCACAGCGGAGAACGAAAAACTGTTTTTT. This gives the protein CASTAENEKLFF.

J is TRBJ1-1 and V is TRBV4-3; D remains ambiguous. Germline V CDR1 and CDR2: LGHNA, YSLEER. The germline V and J ends were trimmed by 4 bases and 0 bases, with 9 bases remaining between them. CDR3 length: 14 residues. The CDR3 sequence is CASSRQTVNTEAFF. CDR3 DNA: TGCGCCAGCAGCCGCCAAACAGTGAACACTGAAGCTTTCTTT.

This clone appeared once. The chain recombines TRBV5-1 with TRBJ2-2; D ambiguous. The CDR3 spans 14 residues. The V end was cut by 5 bases, the J end by 9 bases, with 17 bases between. CDR1 SGHRS and CDR2 YFSETQ come from the germline V gene. CDR3 sequence (DNA): TGCGCCAGCAGACGTGAGGCTATTGACCGGGAGCTGTTTTTT. Its protein product is CASRREAIDRELFF.

As DNA, the CDR3 is TGCAGCGTGCGAACAGGGGTAGAGACCCAGTACTTC. Its translation is CSVRTGVETQYF. V gene TRBV29-1 combines with J gene TRBJ2-5, with 7 bases identical to TRBD1. This CDR3 contains 12 residues. The V segment lost 6 bases and the J segment 4 bases; nucleotides outside the gene matches: 5. Germline lookup yields CDR1 SQVTM and CDR2 ANQGSEA.